This TCR beta chain was captured by sequencing in a study of PD-L1 blockade in urothelial cancer. V trimming: 0 bases; J trimming: 6 bases; junction bases outside the gene matches: 5. The CDR3 spans 15 residues. The germline CDR1 and CDR2 sequences are SGHRS and YFSETQ. Assay: immunoSEQ multiplex PCR; the TCRdb copy retains only in-frame clones and omits some. The sample includes about 63,000 clones, roughly 76% of them seen just once. Time point: pretreatment peripheral blood. The receptor comes from a man in his 70s with urothelial cancer. Sequencing was performed on PBMCs, taken around atezolizumab (anti-PD-L1) treatment. The rearrangement joins TRBV5-1 to TRBJ1-1, with 10 bases aligning to TRBD1. The CDR3 here is CASSLDGQGDAEAFF. The CDR3 DNA reads as TGCGCCAGCAGCTTGGACGGACAGGGGGATGCTGAAGCTTTCTTT.